There are many counts of the clone carrying this TCR beta chain. No antigen is known for it. Germline V lookup: CDR1 SGHRS, CDR2 YFSETQ. Trimming cost V 5 bases and J 0 bases, with 17 bases left between them. The CDR3 is made up of 16 amino acids. The TCR beta profiling, which covered VDJ combination and CDR3 sequence, was carried out using genomic DNA as the template. TCRdb reprocessed the reads with MiXCR, giving one entry per CDR3 protein. The table includes some 180,000 distinct CDR3 sequences, 46% detected once. This sample was taken from a study of CD8+CD57+ T cells in acquired aplastic anemia. Study background: Each DNA sample taken from sorted CD4+ and CD8+ cells came to 2.5 to 4 ug on average. Findings and limits, study-wide: Sharing between patients and controls was observed for 25 to 30 CD8+ CDR3 sequences.

The chain has TRBV5-1 and TRBJ1-1; D unclear. The sample consisted of sorted CD4+, CD8+, or CD8+CD57+ T cells (not recorded which) from PBMCs. The TCR was taken from a human donor in good health. This CDR3 reads CASSPLGYGMNTEAFF. The CDR3 DNA reads TGCGCCAGCAGTCCACTAGGTTACGGGATGAACACTGAAGCTTTCTTT.